Shown below are 32 T cell receptor beta chains from a single sample sequenced in a study of blood T cell repertoires in COVID-19. Sequencing used immunoSEQ multiplex PCR; TCRdb keeps in-frame clones, though not all of them. Of some 93,000 clones listed, 79% were seen once; the top ten hold approximately 22%. The material sequenced was peripheral blood. The receptor set was obtained from a human donor in a cohort sampled during active COVID-19.

The V and J genes are TRBV9 and TRBJ2-7; possible D gene TRBD2, 5 bases. Per the germline V gene, CDR1 is SGDLS and CDR2 is YYNGEE. Trimming took 3 bases from V and 2 from J, leaving 15 bases between them. The CDR3 is 15 amino acids. The CDR3 sequence is CASSADSLGAYEQYF. CDR3 sequence (DNA): TGTGCCAGCAGCGCCGACTCCCTCGGGGCCTACGAGCAGTACTTC.

The chain uses TRBV16 and TRBJ1-1; D is undetermined. The germline V gene encodes CDR1 KGHSY and CDR2 FQNENV. The CDR3 has 14 amino acids. V lost 4 bases and J lost 2, with 11 bases in between. CDR3: CASSRGRGNTEAFF. The CDR3, as DNA: TGTGCCAGCAGCCGAGGTCGGGGAAACACTGAAGCTTTCTTT.

V is TRBV5-6 and J is TRBJ2-5; 13 bases align to TRBD2. V trimming: 6 bases; J trimming: 5 bases; junction bases outside the gene matches: 10. CDR1 and CDR2 from the germline V gene are SGHDT and YYEEEE. CDR3 length equals 16 residues. The CDR3 nucleotides are TGTGCCAGCAACCAGCAGGGGACTAGCGGGATGGAGACCCAGTACTTC. Translated: CASNQQGTSGMETQYF.

The rearrangement joins TRBV7-9 to TRBJ1-1; D gene unclear. CDR3 length equals 15 residues. Germline V lookup: CDR1 SEHNR, CDR2 FQNEAQ (reference sequence). The V end was cut by 5 bases, the J end by 5 bases, with 18 bases between. The CDR3 sequence: CASSRTWTGGTEAFF. The CDR3 DNA is TGTGCCAGCAGCCGAACCTGGACGGGAGGAACTGAAGCTTTCTTT.

The chain recombines TRBV28 with TRBJ2-3; TRBD2 matches 12 bases. CDR3 length equals 15 residues. Germline CDR1 reads MDHEN; CDR2 reads SYDVKM. Trimming took 5 bases from V and 3 from J; bases not matched to a gene: 3. The CDR3 loop reads CASSVTSGGTDTQYF. The CDR3 region has the DNA TGTGCCAGCAGTGTGACTAGCGGGGGAACAGATACGCAGTATTTT.

This clone was seen a few times. The V and J genes are TRBV11-2 and TRBJ2-5, with TRBD1 as a possible D gene (6 bases). The ends were cut back, 1 base at V and 4 bases at J, with 10 bases in the middle. Germline-derived CDR1 and CDR2 are SGHAT and FQNNGV. The CDR3 sequence is 14 residues long. The CDR3 bases are TGTGCCAGCAGCTTAGGTGTCAGGGGAGAGACCCAGTACTTC. This gives the protein CASSLGVRGETQYF.

V usage is TRBV7-2 and J usage is TRBJ2-5; 8 bases line up with TRBD2. The germline V gene encodes CDR1 SGHTA and CDR2 FQGNSA. Trimming cost V 5 bases and J 5 bases; bases outside gene matches: 10. This CDR3 contains 15 residues. The CDR3 protein is CASSNPAGVGETQYF. The CDR3 region has the DNA TGTGCCAGCAGCAACCCAGCGGGAGTGGGTGAGACCCAGTACTTC.

The gene calls are TRBV25-1 and TRBJ2-5, with D hard to call. The CDR3 sequence is 11 residues long. The germline V and J ends were trimmed by 6 bases and 4 bases, with 6 bases remaining between them. CDR1 is MGHDK and CDR2 is SYGVNS in the germline V gene. Here the CDR3 DNA reads TGTGCCAGCAGCCCAGGAGAGACCCAGTACTTC. Amino acids: CASSPGETQYF.

The chain joins TRBV7-8 to TRBJ2-5; 9 bases align to TRBD1. Germline loops: CDR1 SGHVS, CDR2 FQNEAQ. This CDR3 has 16 amino acids. The trim removed 1 base at V and 5 bases at J, leaving 8 bases unmatched. The CDR3 here is CASSLEQTGGGETQYF. In nucleotides, the CDR3 is TGTGCCAGCAGCTTAGAACAGACAGGGGGAGGCGAGACCCAGTACTTC.

This rearrangement joins TRBV5-1 to TRBJ2-7; 15 nucleotides align to TRBD2. This CDR3 has 17 amino acids. Germline V lookup: CDR1 SGHRS, CDR2 YFSETQ. The V gene end was trimmed by 0 bases and the J gene end by 12 bases; junction bases not matched to a gene: 13. The CDR3 is CASSLDPGLAGGPGLYF. CDR3 in DNA: TGCGCCAGCAGCTTGGATCCGGGACTAGCGGGAGGCCCCGGGCTGTACTTC.

The chain uses TRBV6-2 or TRBV6-3 and TRBJ1-2; 9 positions match TRBD1. V lost 5 bases, J lost 0 bases, and 1 base stayed unmatched. CDR1 is MNHEY, CDR2 SVGEGT, per germline. The CDR3 spans 14 residues. CDR3 residues: CASSRQGANYGYTF. In nucleotides, the CDR3 is TGTGCCAGCAGTCGACAGGGGGCTAACTATGGCTACACCTTC.

The J gene is TRBJ2-7, the V gene TRBV4-1; 7 nucleotides align to TRBD2. The CDR3 is 15 residues long. V lost 3 bases, J lost 2 bases, and 7 bases stayed unmatched. CDR1 MGHRA and CDR2 YSYEKL come from the germline V gene. Written as DNA, the CDR3 is TGCGCCAGCAGCCAGTTGGCGGGAGCAACCTACGAGCAGTACTTC. This codes for CASSQLAGATYEQYF.

J is TRBJ1-2 and V is TRBV19; 7 bases line up with TRBD1. This CDR3 has 13 residues. Germline V gene data show CDR1 as LNHDA and CDR2 as SQIVND (reference sequence). V lost 7 bases to trimming and J lost 4 bases; unmatched junction nucleotides: 6. The DNA of the CDR3 is TGTGCCAGTACAAGGGGGCCCAGCTATGGCTACACCTTC. This gives the protein CASTRGPSYGYTF.

This chain links TRBV6-6 with TRBJ1-2; weak D call: TRBD1 (6 bases). V lost 4 bases and J lost 5, with 14 bases in between. The CDR3 runs 14 residues. Looked up from germline, CDR1 is MNHNY and CDR2 is SVGAGI (reference sequence). Written as DNA, the CDR3 is TGTGCCAGCAGTTGGACAAGGGGGAATTATGGCTACACCTTC. It is translated as CASSWTRGNYGYTF.

DNA for the CDR3: TGTGCCAGCAGCCAAGCCCTGGGGGGGGACCCAGCTGAAGCTTTCTTT. Its translation is CASSQALGGDPAEAFF. This chain connects TRBV4-2 to TRBJ1-1; tentative D call: TRBD1 (5 bases). CDR1 is LGHNA and CDR2 is YNFKEQ in the germline V gene. There are 16 residues in the CDR3. Trimming pared 1 base from V and 6 bases from J, leaving 18 bases between.

This clone was seen a handful of times. The chain joins TRBV25-1 to TRBJ2-1; 10 nucleotides line up with TRBD2. This CDR3 comprises 15 residues. With 5 bases clipped from V and 8 bases from J, the junction kept 9 bases outside the gene matches. Germline lookup yields CDR1 MGHDK and CDR2 SYGVNS. The CDR3 sequence: CASSSRLAGEDEQFF. CDR3 sequence (DNA): TGTGCCAGCAGTTCCAGGCTAGCGGGAGAGGATGAGCAGTTCTTC.

DNA for the CDR3: TGTGCCAGCAGCGTTGGGCAGCCGCCAACAGACGCTTTCTTT. Translated, it gives CASSVGQPPTDAFF. This chain joins TRBV2 and TRBJ1-1; D is uncertain. Germline lookup yields CDR1 SNHLY and CDR2 FYNNEI. The CDR3 has 14 residues. V lost 6 bases and J 11 bases, leaving 22 bases between the germline ends.

The rearrangement links TRBV5-8 to TRBJ1-1, with D hard to call. This CDR3 has 13 residues. The ends were cut back, 2 bases at V and 0 bases at J, with 5 bases in the middle. Germline lookup yields CDR1 SGHTS and CDR2 YDEGEE. The CDR3 bases are TGTGCCAGCAGCTTTGAGCTGAACACTGAAGCTTTCTTT. Translation gives CASSFELNTEAFF. The variable domain in full, completed from reference TRBV5-8 and TRBJ1-1, reads EAGVTQSPTHLIKTRGQQATLRCSPISGHTSVYWYQQALGLGLQFLLWYDEGEERNRGNFPPRFSGRQFPNYSSELNVNALELEDSALYLCASSFELNTEAFFGQGTRLTVV.

This clone has just a few counts. This sequence joins TRBV9 and TRBJ2-4; tentative D call: TRBD2 (6 bases). Per germline, CDR1 SGDLS and CDR2 YYNGEE. Trimming removed 3 bases from V and 6 bases from J, with 13 bases in between. The CDR3 is 14 residues long. The CDR3 here is CASSARDGGNIQYF. The CDR3 DNA reads TGTGCCAGCAGCGCCCGGGACGGGGGAAACATTCAGTACTTC.

The chain couples TRBV5-1 to TRBJ2-3; a possible D gene is TRBD2 (6 bases). Trimming removed 4 bases from V and 2 bases from J, with 14 bases in between. The CDR3 has 15 residues. From germline, CDR1 is SGHRS and CDR2 YFSETQ. The CDR3 here is CASSRLGTLTDTQYF. The CDR3 DNA is TGCGCCAGCAGCCGACTAGGGACGCTCACAGATACGCAGTATTTT.

This chain joins TRBV19 and TRBJ2-7, with 9 bases lining up with TRBD2. Germline CDR1 reads LNHDA; CDR2 reads SQIVND (reference sequence). This CDR3 is 17 amino acids long. V was clipped by 0 bases and J by 3 bases; unmatched bases: 9. The DNA of the CDR3 is TGTGCCAGTAGTATAGAAAGTGCGGGAGGGTCCGGCTACGAGCAGTACTTC. Protein: CASSIESAGGSGYEQYF.

V gene TRBV9 combines with J gene TRBJ2-3; possible D gene TRBD1, 5 bases. Germline V lookup: CDR1 SGDLS, CDR2 YYNGEE. Trimming took off 4 bases at V and 4 bases at J, with 10 bases between the two ends. This CDR3 contains 13 residues. The CDR3 DNA follows: TGTGCCAGCAGCCCTCAGGGATCAGATACGCAGTATTTT. Amino acid sequence: CASSPQGSDTQYF. The full variable domain, its missing parts supplied by reference TRBV9 and TRBJ2-3, is DSGVTQTPKHLITATGQRVTLRCSPRSGDLSVYWYQQSLDQGLQFLIQYYNGEERAKGNILERFSAQQFPDLHSELNLSSLELGDSALYFCASSPQGSDTQYFGPGTRLTVL.

The V gene is TRBV6-6, the J gene TRBJ2-7; 12 bases are shared with TRBD2. The CDR3 spans 16 residues. V dropped 5 bases and J dropped 3; count of bases not matched to a gene: 8. CDR1 is MNHNY and CDR2 is SVGAGI in the germline V gene (reference sequence). The CDR3 sequence is CASSRLAGVLNYEQYF. The CDR3 bases are TGTGCCAGCAGTAGACTAGCGGGAGTGTTGAACTACGAGCAGTACTTC.

The chain carries TRBV18 and TRBJ2-7; a weak D match, TRBD1 (5 bases). This CDR3 has 13 amino acids. V gave up 5 bases and J gave up 5 bases, with 13 bases separating them. CDR1 is KGHSH, CDR2 LQKENI, per germline. Here the CDR3 DNA reads TGTGCCAGCTCAATTCGCAGGGATAACGAGCAGTACTTC. Protein product: CASSIRRDNEQYF.

The rearrangement joins TRBV6-2 or TRBV6-3 to TRBJ2-7, with TRBD2 matching over 10 bases. CDR3 length: 15 amino acids. The ends lost 6 bases at V and 2 bases at J; junction bases unmatched: 7. CDR1 and CDR2 (germline): MNHEY, SVGEGT. Written as DNA, the CDR3 is TGTGCCAGCAGCTCCATAGCGGGAGGTCCCTACGAGCAGTACTTC. Translated: CASSSIAGGPYEQYF.

This chain connects TRBV21-1 to TRBJ1-1. TRBV21-1 is a documented pseudogene. The CDR3 spans 14 residues. Here the CDR3 DNA reads TGTGCCAGCAGCAAAGCGCTCGGCGGGGATGCAGCTTTCTTT. Translation gives CASSKALGGDAAFF.

The gene calls are TRBV28 and TRBJ2-1, with a weak D call TRBD2 (6 bases). Per germline, CDR1 MDHEN and CDR2 SYDVKM. The CDR3 is 15 amino acids. The V end was cut by 2 bases, the J end by 7 bases, with 15 bases between. The CDR3, as DNA: TGTGCCAGCAGTTTAATCGGACTAAATGTAAATGAGCAGTTCTTC. This gives the protein CASSLIGLNVNEQFF.

The chain joins TRBV15 to TRBJ1-3, with D possibly being TRBD1 (6 bases). V dropped 3 bases and J dropped 0 bases, with 6 bases sitting between them. This CDR3 region has 14 residues. CDR1 is LNHNV and CDR2 is YYDKDF in the germline V gene (reference sequence). The CDR3 sequence is CATSRDSSGNTIYF. In nucleotides, the CDR3 is TGTGCCACCAGCAGGGACAGCTCTGGAAACACCATATATTTT.

The chain uses TRBV29-1 and TRBJ2-7, with D possibly being TRBD1 (6 bases). The CDR3 spans 11 residues. From germline, CDR1 is SQVTM and CDR2 ANQGSEA. The ends were cut back, 5 bases at V and 9 bases at J, with 14 bases in the middle. The CDR3 sequence is CSVRTVPVQYF. In DNA form, the CDR3 reads TGCAGCGTTAGGACAGTTCCAGTGCAGTACTTC.

This clone was detected once. The rearrangement uses TRBV10-3 and TRBJ1-2; D ambiguous. The CDR3 contains 12 residues. The V and J ends lost 5 bases and 4 bases respectively, with 8 bases between them. Looked up from germline, CDR1 is ENHRY and CDR2 is SYGVKD. The CDR3 loop reads CAISITPYGYTF. The CDR3 region has the DNA TGTGCCATCAGTATCACACCCTATGGCTACACCTTC.

This sequence joins TRBV5-6 and TRBJ2-7; D not resolved. This CDR3 is 15 amino acids long. Germline V gene lookup returns CDR1 SGHDT and CDR2 YYEEEE. V was cut by 1 base and J by 2 bases, with 13 bases left in between. CDR3 sequence reads: CASSLFLGEAYEQYF. Written as DNA, the CDR3 is TGTGCCAGCAGCTTGTTCCTGGGTGAGGCCTACGAGCAGTACTTC.

The DNA of the CDR3 is TGTGCCAGCTCTCAGACAGGTTATGGCAATCAGCCCCAGCATTTT. Translating it yields CASSQTGYGNQPQHF. V and J are TRBV18 and TRBJ1-5; maybe TRBD1 (6 bases). Germline V CDR1 and CDR2: KGHSH, LQKENI. Trimming shortened V by 6 bases and J by 2 bases, and 14 bases separated the two germline ends. This CDR3 comprises 15 residues.